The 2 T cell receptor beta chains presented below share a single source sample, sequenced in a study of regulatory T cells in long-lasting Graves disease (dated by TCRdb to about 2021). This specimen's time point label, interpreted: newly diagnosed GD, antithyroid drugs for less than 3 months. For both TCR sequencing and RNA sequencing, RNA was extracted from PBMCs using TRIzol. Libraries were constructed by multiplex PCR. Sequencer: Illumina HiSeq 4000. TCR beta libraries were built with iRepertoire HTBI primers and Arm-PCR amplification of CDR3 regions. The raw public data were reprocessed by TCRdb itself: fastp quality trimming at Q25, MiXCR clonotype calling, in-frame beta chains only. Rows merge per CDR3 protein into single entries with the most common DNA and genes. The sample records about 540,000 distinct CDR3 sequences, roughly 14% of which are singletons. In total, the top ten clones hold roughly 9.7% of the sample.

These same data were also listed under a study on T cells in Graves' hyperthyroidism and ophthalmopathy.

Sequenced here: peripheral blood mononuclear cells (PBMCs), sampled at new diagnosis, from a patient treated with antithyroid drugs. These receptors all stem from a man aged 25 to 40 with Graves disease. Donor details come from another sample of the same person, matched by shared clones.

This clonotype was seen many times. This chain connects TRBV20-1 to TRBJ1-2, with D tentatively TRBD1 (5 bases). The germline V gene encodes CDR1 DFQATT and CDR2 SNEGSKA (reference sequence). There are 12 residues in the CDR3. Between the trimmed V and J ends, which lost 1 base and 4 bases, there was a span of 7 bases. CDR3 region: CSARGGGYGYTF. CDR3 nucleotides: TGCAGTGCTAGAGGGGGCGGCTATGGCTACACCTTC.

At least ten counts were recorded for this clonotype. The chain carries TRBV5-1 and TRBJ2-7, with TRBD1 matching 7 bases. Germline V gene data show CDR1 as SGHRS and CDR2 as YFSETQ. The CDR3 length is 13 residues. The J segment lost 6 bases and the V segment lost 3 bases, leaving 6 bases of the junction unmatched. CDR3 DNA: TGCGCCAGCAGCTGGGATAACAGGGGCGAGCAGTACTTC. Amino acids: CASSWDNRGEQYF.